The entry that follows covers one T cell receptor (beta chain) sequence. The antigen remains unidentified. This sample stems from a study of CD8 T cell repertoires and HIV-1 epitope variants. Overall study: Separate wells received one of Twenty-five Gag or Nef variant peptides. Study-level points and caveats: Roughly ten TCR beta clonotypes were antigen-specific, 6 or 7 apparently recognizing autologous or escape variants.

V gave up 5 bases and J gave up 5 bases; unmatched junction bases: 13. Germline V gene lookup returns CDR1 SGHAT and CDR2 FQDESV (reference sequence). The CDR3 consists of 16 residues. Sequencing was performed with immunoSEQ multiplex PCR; in TCRdb, only in-frame clones are kept and a portion is missing. The sample holds 4,700 or so clones; around 64% are singletons and the top ten take about 40%. Sequences were obtained from cultured CD8+ T cells derived from PBMCs. The chain recombines TRBV11-1 with TRBJ1-1, with 8 bases identical to TRBD1. The sequence derives from a male donor with HIV. Written as DNA, the CDR3 is TGTGCCAGCAGCGATGCCCACCAGGGGGCTGGAACTGAAGCTTTCTTT. This encodes CASSDAHQGAGTEAFF.